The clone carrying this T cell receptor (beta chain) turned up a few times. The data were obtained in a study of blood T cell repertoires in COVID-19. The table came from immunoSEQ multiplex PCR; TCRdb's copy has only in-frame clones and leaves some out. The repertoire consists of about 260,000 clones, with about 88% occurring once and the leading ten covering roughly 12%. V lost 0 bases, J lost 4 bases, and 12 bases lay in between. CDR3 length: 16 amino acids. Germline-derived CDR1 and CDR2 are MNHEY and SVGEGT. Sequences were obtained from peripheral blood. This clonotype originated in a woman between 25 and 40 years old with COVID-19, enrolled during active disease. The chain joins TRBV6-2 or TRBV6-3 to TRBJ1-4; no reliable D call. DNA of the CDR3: TGTGCCAGCAGTTACTCGGTTGGAGGGCTTAATGAAAAACTGTTTTTT. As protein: CASSYSVGGLNEKLFF.